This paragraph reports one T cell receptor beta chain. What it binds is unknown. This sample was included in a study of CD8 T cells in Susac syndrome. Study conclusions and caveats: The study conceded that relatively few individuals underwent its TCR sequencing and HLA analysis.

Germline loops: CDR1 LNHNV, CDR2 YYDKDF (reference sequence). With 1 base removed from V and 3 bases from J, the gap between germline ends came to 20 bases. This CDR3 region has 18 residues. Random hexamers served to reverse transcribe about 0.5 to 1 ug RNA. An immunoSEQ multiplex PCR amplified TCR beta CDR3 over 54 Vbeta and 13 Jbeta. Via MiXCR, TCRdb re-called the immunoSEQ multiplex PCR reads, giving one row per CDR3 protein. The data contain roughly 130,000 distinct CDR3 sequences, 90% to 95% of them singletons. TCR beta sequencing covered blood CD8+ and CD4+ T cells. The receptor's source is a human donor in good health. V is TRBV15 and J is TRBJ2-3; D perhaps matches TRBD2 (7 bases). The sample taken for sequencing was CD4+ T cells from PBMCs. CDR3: CATSRGTAGRGATDTQYF. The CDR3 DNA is TGTGCCACCAGCAGAGGAACCGCAGGCCGGGGGGCTACAGATACGCAGTATTTT.